This T cell receptor beta chain derives from a study of blood T cell repertoires in COVID-19. CDR3 size: 18 residues. Germline CDR1 SGHTA, CDR2 FQGNSA. V shed 1 base and J 0 bases; nucleotides not matched to a gene: 5. Sequencing was performed with immunoSEQ multiplex PCR; in TCRdb, only in-frame clones are kept and a portion is missing. This table has under 450,000 clones, less than 90% appearing once. The chain uses TRBV7-2 and TRBJ2-3; 12 bases map to TRBD1. The sequenced sample consisted of peripheral blood. The sequence derives from an older woman with COVID-19, enrolled during active disease. Written as DNA, the CDR3 is TGTGCCAGCAGCTTAGGGGACAGGGGGCGTCCCAGCACAGATACGCAGTATTTT. It translates to CASSLGDRGRPSTDTQYF.